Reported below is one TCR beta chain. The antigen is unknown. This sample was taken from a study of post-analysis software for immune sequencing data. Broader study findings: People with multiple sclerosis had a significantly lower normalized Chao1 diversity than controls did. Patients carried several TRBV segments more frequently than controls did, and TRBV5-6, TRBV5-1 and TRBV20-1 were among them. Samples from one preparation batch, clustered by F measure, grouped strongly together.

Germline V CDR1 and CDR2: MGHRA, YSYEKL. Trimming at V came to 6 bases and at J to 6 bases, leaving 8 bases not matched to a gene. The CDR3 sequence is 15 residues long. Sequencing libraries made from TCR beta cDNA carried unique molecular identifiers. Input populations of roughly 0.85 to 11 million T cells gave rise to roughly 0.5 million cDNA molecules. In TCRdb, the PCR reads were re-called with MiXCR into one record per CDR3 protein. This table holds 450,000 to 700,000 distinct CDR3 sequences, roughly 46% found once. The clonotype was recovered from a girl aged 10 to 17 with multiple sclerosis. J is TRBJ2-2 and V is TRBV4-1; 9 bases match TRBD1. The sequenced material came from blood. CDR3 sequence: CASRWTGARPGELFF. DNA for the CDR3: TGCGCCAGCAGATGGACAGGGGCACGTCCCGGGGAGCTGTTTTTT.